Detailed here is one TCR beta chain. The data derive from a study of CD8 T cells in Susac syndrome. CDR3 length: 16 amino acids. V gave up 0 bases and J gave up 0 bases; unmatched junction bases: 6. Germline loops: CDR1 SGHRS, CDR2 YFSETQ. Random hexamers primed reverse transcription of 0.5 to 1 ug RNA. Amplification of TCR beta CDR3 used immunoSEQ multiplex PCR across 54 Vbeta and 13 Jbeta. From the immunoSEQ multiplex PCR reads, TCRdb called clonotypes with MiXCR, one entry per CDR3 protein. The table shows some 180,000 distinct CDR3 sequences, with 93% occurring only once. The receptor's source is a human donor in good health. The material sequenced was CD4+ T cells from PBMCs. This rearrangement joins TRBV5-1 to TRBJ2-7; 7 bases map to TRBD1. The CDR3 sequence: CASSLEGAGRSYEQYF. The CDR3 nucleotides are TGCGCCAGCAGCTTGGAGGGGGCAGGCCGCTCCTACGAGCAGTACTTC.